The subject of this entry is one T cell receptor beta chain. Its antigen is unknown. No quality values exist for individual bases; no much larger clone is one base distant. The time point label, read with the paper, signifies: baseline before first vaccination. The vaccinee samples were drawn from two UK trials, COV001 and COV002, one of which was a single-blind randomized controlled phase 2/3 trial testing AZD1222 (ChAdOx1 nCoV-19) in healthy adults. Trial participant PBMC samples were collected at day 0 and day 28 after the second dose for TCRbeta chain sequencing. This record comes from a study of T cell responses to AZD1222 COVID-19 vaccine (dated by TCRdb to about 2021). The study in broad terms: AZD1222 recipients whose second dose came at about 4 weeks and those whose second dose came at about 12 weeks were combined into one group, since spike-specific TCR depth and breadth did not differ between the two schedules. TCR sequencing covered 230 or so trial participants: 207 given two doses of AZD1222 and approximately 26 given two doses of MenACWY control vaccine. Enrollment into the trials was organized by age into subgroups of 18-55, 56-69 and 70-plus years, and those subgroups contained roughly 150, 30 and 60 TCR-sequenced participants, respectively. General conclusions and limits of the study: Epitopes outside the regions mutated in the B.1.351 and B.1.1.7 variants were reportedly recognized by nearly half of the unique spike-specific TCRs. Participants were mostly white British and included more females than males, and it was suggested by the authors that clonal diversity may have been underestimated. Only five to seven AZD1222 recipients were SARS-CoV-2 seropositive at baseline, limiting conclusions about previously exposed vaccinees. Because no samples from the day 14 peak response were available, repertoires could be characterized only after the peak T cell response. The vaccine-associated CD4 TCRs covered the entire spike protein, and the dominant responses fell in regions 160-218 and 743-854. After two AZD1222 doses, both the breadth and the depth of spike-specific TCRs were significantly higher than at day 0 and than in MenACWY recipients. The 56-69-year group was small, and its depth increase did not reach significance, likely because of low power.

The CDR3 regions of human TCRbeta chains were analyzed by immunosequencing. Per the source publication's procedure: Repertoire TCRs were checked for matches against a reference library of SARS-CoV-2-specific TCRs that had been generated using the MIRA antigen-specificity platform. Breadth was defined as the fraction of unique TCRs that were SARS-CoV-2-associated. Depth was defined as the fraction of total T cells that were SARS-CoV-2-associated. Using the MIRA data, each spike-specific TCR was assigned both to the spike region to which the TCR was reactive and to a CD4 or CD8 class. Log10-transformed breadth and depth values were compared by one-way ANOVA with Sidak's multiple comparisons tests. TCRdb retrieved this table from immuneACCESS and kept in-frame rearrangements only. Not all clones are present; in checked studies, unresolved V genes account for under half, and no reason is known for the remainder. The V and J calls and clone size are taken from that table; D and trimming were inferred from the DNA. The sample table contains some 150,000 clones; only one count was recorded for around 94% of them. The ten largest clones add up to 0.7% to 0.9% of the sample.

The CDR3 starts with the cysteine, ends with the phenylalanine, and has 17 residues. Here the CDR3 DNA is all that survives: 51 bases in frame from base 1. For CDR1 and CDR2, the germline V gene (reference sequence) lists LGHDT and YNNKEL. The germline V and J ends show losses of 0 bases and 1 base respectively, and no gene match explains 7 bases of the junction. This sequence was found in an adult in good health. Here the chain combines TRBV3-1 (or the pseudogene TRBV3-2) and TRBJ2-5; TRBD2 matches 8 bases in the middle. The sample in question was peripheral blood, obtained on day 0 of AZD1222 vaccination. The DNA is TGTGCCAGCAGCCAAGAAGGAATAGCGGGGTCCCAAGAGACCCAGTACTTC. The translation is CASSQEGIAGSQETQYF.